The source of this TCR beta chain is a study of cytotoxic CD8 clonotypes in ibrutinib-treated CLL. Study details: Response was recorded as partial in some 25 patients and complete in 2; at median around 68 months, around 15 remained remitted and some 12 had progressed. Response samples came after a median about 12 months of treatment, range 6 to 36.

Notes on this clone: The antigen is not known.

Findings and limits, study-wide: Clonality rose at ibrutinib response and fell back toward baseline at progression.

The repertoire was sequenced with immunoSEQ multiplex PCR; TCRdb's copy has only in-frame clones and lacks some. Among 50,000 to 75,000 clones, roughly 71% were seen once, and the ten largest hold 43%. Per the germline V gene, CDR1 is MDHEN and CDR2 is SYDVKM. The length of the CDR3 is 14 residues. The trim removed 7 bases at V and 2 bases at J, leaving 7 bases unmatched. The TCR sequence derives from a human donor with chronic lymphocytic leukemia. The specimen comprised PBMCs, sampled after 12 months of ibrutinib treatment. This rearrangement joins TRBV28 to TRBJ1-1; 7 bases are a match to TRBD1. As DNA, the CDR3 is TGTGCCAGCACCGCCGGGACAGTTAACACTGAAGCTTTCTTT. It specifies CASTAGTVNTEAFF.